Shown below are 30 T cell receptor beta chains from a single sample sequenced in a study of metastatic and nonmetastatic thyroid tumors. TCRdb re-called the PCR reads through MiXCR. The sample records around 31,000 clones, 15% to 20% being singletons. Patients had received no treatment of any kind before thyroid surgery. The sample consisted of blood. The receptors were sampled from a female donor with papillary thyroid cancer or a benign thyroid nodule (not recorded which). Some clones in this sample may be carry-over from other donors' samples.

The rearrangement uses TRBV5-1 and TRBJ2-7, with a possible D match to TRBD1 (6 bases). Germline V gene lookup returns CDR1 SGHRS and CDR2 YFSETQ. The CDR3 contains 14 residues. The ends were cut back, 1 base at V and 2 bases at J, with 10 bases in the middle. The CDR3 nucleotides are TGCGCCAGCAGCTTGCAGGGGCGGCCCTACGAGCAGTACTTC. As protein: CASSLQGRPYEQYF.

The chain employs TRBV28 and TRBJ1-2; D might be TRBD1 (6 bases). Trimming shortened V by 9 bases and J by 4 bases, and 30 bases separated the two germline ends. Looked up from germline, CDR1 is MDHEN and CDR2 is SYDVKM. This CDR3 is 18 amino acids long. CDR3 loop: CASYSNQPQGQEGYGYTF. The CDR3 coding sequence is TGTGCCAGTTATAGCAATCAGCCCCAGGGACAAGAGGGCTATGGCTACACCTTC.

This clone was detected many times. The chain has TRBV30 and TRBJ1-5; D remains ambiguous. CDR1 is GTSNPN and CDR2 is SVGIG in the germline V gene (reference sequence). Between the trimmed V and J ends, which lost 1 base and 2 bases, there was a span of 6 bases. The CDR3 extends over 13 amino acids. The CDR3 reads CAWSDRGNQPQHF. The CDR3 bases are TGTGCCTGGAGTGACCGGGGCAATCAGCCCCAGCATTTT.

This clone was counted at least ten times. CDR3 DNA: TGTGCCAGCAGCTTTGGGTATGAGCAGTTCTTC. It specifies CASSFGYEQFF. The chain links TRBV7-8 to TRBJ2-1, with no clear D. The V gene lost 3 bases and the J gene lost 8 bases, with 5 bases spanning the gap. The germline V gene encodes CDR1 SGHVS and CDR2 FQNEAQ. CDR3 length: 11 residues.

This clone was seen many times. The chain employs TRBV6-1 and TRBJ1-1, with D possibly being TRBD1 (6 bases). Trimming pared 6 bases from V and 2 bases from J, leaving 13 bases between. This CDR3 has 14 amino acids. Looked up from germline, CDR1 is MNHNS and CDR2 is SASEGT. CDR3 loop: CASSLTGSNTEAFF. DNA of the CDR3: TGTGCCAGCAGCTTGACAGGATCAAACACTGAAGCTTTCTTT.

This clone was detected ten times or more. For the CDR3, the DNA is TGTGCCAGCAGGATACCAGGCAACAATCAGCCCCAGCATTTT. It codes for CASRIPGNNQPQHF. The chain combines TRBV28 with TRBJ1-5; D gene ambiguous. V was pared by 6 bases and J by 3 bases, with 12 bases between. This CDR3 is 14 amino acids long. Germline CDR1 and CDR2: MDHEN and SYDVKM.

As to this clone: One base away lies a much larger clone, so this may be a sequencing read error. The CDR3 sequence is CASSFRRGHTDTQYF. In DNA form, the CDR3 reads TGTGCCAGCAGCTTTCGGCGGGGCCACACAGATACGCAGTATTTT. The gene calls are TRBV11-2 and TRBJ2-3; the D gene is possibly TRBD2 (6 bases). Germline CDR1 reads SGHAT; CDR2 reads FQNNGV. This CDR3 spans 15 amino acids. Deletions cut 3 bases from V and 2 bases from J, with 12 bases between.

This clone appeared many times. The genes are TRBV7-2 and TRBJ1-5; possible D gene TRBD1, 6 bases. Trimming took 3 bases from V and 6 from J, leaving 12 bases between them. Germline CDR1 reads SGHTA; CDR2 reads FQGNSA. The CDR3 runs to 14 residues. The CDR3 region has the DNA TGTGCCAGCAGCTTGAGGGGGGCGGGTCAGCCCCAGCATTTT. Amino acids: CASSLRGAGQPQHF. The full variable domain, completed using reference TRBV7-2 and TRBJ1-5, is GAGVSQSPSNKVTEKGKDVELRCDPISGHTALYWYRQSLGQGLEFLIYFQGNSAPDKSGLPSDRFSAERTGGSVSTLTIQRTQQEDSAVYLCASSLRGAGQPQHFGDGTRLSIL.

This clone is classed as medium-sized (0.01 to 0.1%). The chain couples TRBV6-1 to TRBJ2-2; D possibly corresponds to TRBD2 (6 bases). The ends were cut back, 3 bases at V and 6 bases at J, with 14 bases in the middle. The germline V gene has CDR1 MNHNS and CDR2 SASEGT. The CDR3 runs 15 residues. The CDR3 sequence: CASSDQKGGPGELFF. The CDR3 coding sequence is TGTGCCAGCAGTGATCAAAAAGGAGGGCCCGGGGAGCTGTTTTTT.

This clone was counted between two and nine times. The chain is built from TRBV5-4 and TRBJ2-3; D is possibly TRBD1 or TRBD2 (6 bases each). Germline V gives CDR1 SGHNT, CDR2 YYREEE (reference sequence). The CDR3 runs to 15 residues. The germline V and J ends were trimmed by 6 bases and 1 base, with 15 bases remaining between them. The CDR3 region has the DNA TGTGCCAGCACCGCGAGGGGGGACGGCACAGATACGCAGTATTTT. Translating it yields CASTARGDGTDTQYF.

This clone showed up many times. The chain has TRBV7-9 and TRBJ2-2; D perhaps matches TRBD1 (5 bases). The germline gives CDR1 SEHNR, CDR2 FQNEAQ (reference sequence). The CDR3 is 14 amino acids. Trimming cost V 5 bases and J 4 bases, with 11 bases left between them. CDR3 in DNA: TGTGCCAGCAGCCCCCGACAGTTCACCGGGGAGCTGTTTTTT. It translates to CASSPRQFTGELFF.

This clone was found many times. The rearrangement uses TRBV7-9 and TRBJ2-7; D remains unclear. The CDR3 sequence is 13 residues long. Germline CDR1 is SEHNR and CDR2 is FQNEAQ (reference sequence). Trimming cost V 2 bases and J 2 bases, with 7 bases left between them. In DNA, the CDR3 is TGTGCCAGCAGCTTATTACTAACCTACGAGCAGTACTTC. Translated, it gives CASSLLLTYEQYF.

The rearrangement links TRBV9 to TRBJ2-1; possible D gene TRBD1, 6 bases. Trimming shortened V by 0 bases and J by 5 bases, and 15 bases separated the two germline ends. The CDR3 sequence is 16 residues long. The germline V gene has CDR1 SGDLS and CDR2 YYNGEE. The CDR3 here is CASSVAYRATNNEQFF. As DNA, the CDR3 is TGTGCCAGCAGCGTAGCCTACAGGGCTACTAACAATGAGCAGTTCTTC.

This clone was recorded at least ten times. This rearrangement joins TRBV10-1 to TRBJ2-3; 8 nucleotides align to TRBD2. After removal of 8 bases from V and 3 bases from J, the junction contained 10 bases not matched to a gene. This CDR3 region has 15 residues. CDR1 WNHNN and CDR2 SYGVQD come from the germline V gene (reference sequence). CDR3 sequence: CASRGGLGGTDTQYF. In DNA form, the CDR3 reads TGCGCCAGCCGCGGGGGGCTGGGTGGAACAGATACGCAGTATTTT.

This clone was detected ten times or more. V gene TRBV4-1 combines with J gene TRBJ2-3, with 9 bases identical to TRBD2. V gave up 4 bases and J gave up 2 bases; unmatched junction bases: 10. CDR1 is MGHRA, CDR2 YSYEKL, per germline. The CDR3 is made up of 17 amino acids. CDR3 nucleotide sequence: TGCGCCAGCAGCCCGATAGCGGGAGATCTCAACACAGATACGCAGTATTTT. Translated: CASSPIAGDLNTDTQYF.

The chain combines TRBV20-1 with TRBJ2-1; 9 bases agree with TRBD2. The CDR3 contains 17 residues. CDR1 and CDR2 (germline): DFQATT, SNEGSKA (reference sequence). With 5 bases clipped from V and 4 bases from J, the junction kept 15 bases outside the gene matches. CDR3 in DNA: TGCAGTGCTCCCAAGTATAGCGGGAGCTCCGGTTACAATGAGCAGTTCTTC. As protein: CSAPKYSGSSGYNEQFF.

A remark on this clone: An end of the junction differs from the germline gene, which may be a read error. This chain joins TRBV6-1 and TRBJ1-5, with D perhaps TRBD1 (5 bases). CDR1 MNHNS and CDR2 SASEGT come from the germline V gene. The CDR3 length is 16 residues. The CDR3 here is CANSEGEGMGDKTQHF. The CDR3 nucleotides are TGTGCCAACAGTGAAGGAGAGGGGATGGGAGATAAGACCCAGCATTTT.

This chain joins TRBV5-1 and TRBJ1-2; 7 bases are a match to TRBD1. The CDR3 has 15 amino acids. V lost 4 bases to trimming and J lost 13 bases; unmatched junction nucleotides: 19. Germline V gene data show CDR1 as SGHRS and CDR2 as YFSETQ. The CDR3 reads CASSPEPGTAGISTF. CDR3 bases: TGCGCCAGCAGCCCCGAACCCGGGACAGCTGGCATTTCCACCTTC.

This clone has at least ten counts. The chain links TRBV28 to TRBJ1-2; a weak D match, TRBD1 (5 bases). Trimming cost V 4 bases and J 8 bases, with 14 bases left between them. CDR1 is MDHEN, CDR2 SYDVKM, per germline. The CDR3 has 13 amino acids. This chain's CDR3 is CASSSRQGGGYTF. DNA of the CDR3: TGTGCCAGCAGTTCTCGCCAGGGAGGCGGCTACACCTTC.

This clone appeared once. The final CDR3 position lacks the conserved phenylalanine or tryptophan, pointing to a likely read error. This chain links TRBV5-1 with TRBJ2-5; D could derive from TRBD1 or TRBD2 (5 bases each). Deletions cut 3 bases from V and 5 bases from J, with 14 bases between. The CDR3 has 14 residues. Germline CDR1 is SGHRS and CDR2 is YFSETQ. The CDR3 here is CASSSLTGGETQYL. The CDR3 DNA sequence: TGCGCCAGCAGCTCCCTCACAGGCGGGGAGACCCAGTACTTA.

This clone was seen repeatedly, ten times or more. The chain uses TRBV20-1 and TRBJ1-6; the D is unclear. This CDR3 has 13 amino acids. CDR1 and CDR2 from the germline V gene are DFQATT and SNEGSKA (reference sequence). V was pared by 3 bases and J by 5 bases, with 8 bases between. This chain's CDR3 is CSASVENNSPLHF. As DNA, the CDR3 is TGCAGTGCTAGTGTGGAGAATAATTCACCCCTCCACTTT.

In this sample, this clone turned up many times. V and J are TRBV9 and TRBJ2-2, with 10 bases fitting TRBD2. The CDR3 runs to 17 residues. The germline CDR1 and CDR2 sequences are SGDLS and YYNGEE. Trimming removed 4 bases from V and 5 bases from J; junction bases left unmatched: 11. The CDR3 loop is CASSTPGVAGGTGELFF. The CDR3 bases are TGTGCCAGCAGCACCCCGGGAGTAGCGGGAGGAACCGGGGAGCTGTTTTTT.

This clone was detected many times. Given a much more abundant clone one base away, this may be a read error. The chain links TRBV6-2 or TRBV6-3 to TRBJ2-7, with 9 bases aligning to TRBD1. CDR3 length: 15 amino acids. The V gene's germline CDR1 is MNHEY and CDR2 SVGEGT. The CDR3 region is CANSFAGTGTYEQYF. The DNA of the CDR3 is TGTGCCAACAGTTTTGCCGGGACAGGGACCTACGAGCAGTACTTC.

This clone was seen at least ten times. The CDR3 spells CASSPQGISTDTQYF. In DNA form, the CDR3 reads TGTGCCAGCAGTCCTCAGGGGATAAGCACAGATACGCAGTATTTT. The gene calls are TRBV28 and TRBJ2-3; D possibly corresponds to TRBD1 (6 bases). CDR1 is MDHEN and CDR2 is SYDVKM in the germline V gene. The CDR3 extends over 15 amino acids. V was trimmed by 5 bases and J by 0 bases, leaving 12 bases between them.

In its sample, this clone was seen many times. The V gene is TRBV5-6, the J gene TRBJ1-6; 9 bases are shared with TRBD1. This CDR3 contains 16 residues. Germline V CDR1 and CDR2: SGHDT, YYEEEE. The V gene end was trimmed by 4 bases and the J gene end by 1 base; junction bases not matched to a gene: 3. The DNA of the CDR3 is TGTGCCAGCAGCATCGACAGGGGGTCCTATAATTCACCCCTCCACTTT. This gives the protein CASSIDRGSYNSPLHF.

This clone has a count of ten or more. One end of the junction varies from germline; a read error may be responsible. The chain couples TRBV7-9 to TRBJ2-1, with 12 positions matching TRBD2. The CDR3 extends over 14 amino acids. Looked up from germline, CDR1 is SEHNR and CDR2 is FQNEAQ (reference sequence). The CDR3 is CASFTSGRLDEQSF. The CDR3 DNA sequence: TGTGCCAGCTTCACTAGCGGGAGGCTCGATGAGCAGTCCTTC.

This clone appeared a few times. The chain couples TRBV10-1 to TRBJ2-3; 10 positions match TRBD2. CDR3 length: 18 amino acids. The germline CDR1 and CDR2 sequences are WNHNN and SYGVQD (reference sequence). Germline trimming cut 7 bases from V and 0 bases from J; bases unmatched to any gene: 13. In DNA form, the CDR3 reads TGCGCCAGCATACCTAGCGGGAGCACTCCCGTGAGCACAGATACGCAGTATTTT. Protein: CASIPSGSTPVSTDTQYF.

There are many counts of this clone. V usage is TRBV7-3 and J usage is TRBJ2-3; TRBD2 might be the D (5 bases). V dropped 1 base and J dropped 0 bases, with 8 bases sitting between them. The CDR3 runs 15 residues. From germline, CDR1 is SGHTA and CDR2 FQGTGA. As DNA, the CDR3 is TGTGCCAGCAGCTTAAGGGAGACTAGCACAGATACGCAGTATTTT. It yields the protein CASSLRETSTDTQYF.

This clone is medium-sized by share. The chain recombines TRBV12-3 or TRBV12-4 with TRBJ1-2; perhaps TRBD1 as D (6 bases). With 6 bases removed from V and 4 bases from J, the gap between germline ends came to 15 bases. The CDR3 covers 14 residues. CDR3 DNA sequence: TGTGCCAGCAGCACTGGACAGCTCTCCTATGGCTACACCTTC. Amino acids: CASSTGQLSYGYTF.

This clone is medium-sized. This chain links TRBV28 with TRBJ2-7, with D unresolved. V lost 6 bases and J lost 2, with 8 bases in between. Looked up from germline, CDR1 is MDHEN and CDR2 is SYDVKM. The CDR3 runs to 12 residues. CDR3 sequence reads: CASSHTAYEQYF. The CDR3 DNA reads TGTGCCAGCAGCCACACAGCCTACGAGCAGTACTTC.